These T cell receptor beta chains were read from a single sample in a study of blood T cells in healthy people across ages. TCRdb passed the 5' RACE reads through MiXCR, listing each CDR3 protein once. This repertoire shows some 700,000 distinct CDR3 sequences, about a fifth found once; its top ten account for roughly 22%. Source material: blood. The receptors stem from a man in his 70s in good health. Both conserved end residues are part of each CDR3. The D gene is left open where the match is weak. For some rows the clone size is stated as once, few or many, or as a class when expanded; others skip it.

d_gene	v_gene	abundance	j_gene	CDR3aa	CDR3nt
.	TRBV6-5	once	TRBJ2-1	CASSPRLRRSSYNEQFF	TGTGCCAGCAGCCCCCGATTGAGGAGGTCCTCCTACAATGAGCAGTTCTTC
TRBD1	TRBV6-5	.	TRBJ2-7	CASSYNDRVYEQYF	TGTGCCAGCAGTTATAATGACAGGGTCTACGAGCAGTACTTC
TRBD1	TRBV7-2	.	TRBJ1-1	CASSSTDRGDTEAFF	TGTGCCAGCAGCTCGACTGACAGGGGCGACACTGAAGCTTTCTTT
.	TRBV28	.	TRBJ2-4	CASSTLAKNIQYF	TGTGCCAGCAGTACGCTAGCCAAAAACATTCAGTACTTC
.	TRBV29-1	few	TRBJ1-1	CSSGERTSEAFF	TGCAGCTCCGGCGAGAGGACCTCTGAAGCTTTCTTT
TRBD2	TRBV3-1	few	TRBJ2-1	CASRTGTSGRYEQFF	TGTGCCAGCAGAACCGGGACTAGCGGCCGATATGAGCAGTTCTTC
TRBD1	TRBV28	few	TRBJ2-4	CASSSGGQVKNIQYF	TGTGCCAGCAGTTCTGGGGGACAGGTCAAAAACATTCAGTACTTC
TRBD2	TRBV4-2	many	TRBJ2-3	CASSQGLAGLTFTDTQYF	TGTGCCAGCAGCCAAGGACTAGCGGGCCTGACCTTTACAGATACGCAGTATTTT
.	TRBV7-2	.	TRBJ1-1	CASSLAAAGYTEAFF	TGTGCCAGCAGCTTAGCGGCGGCAGGGTACACTGAAGCTTTCTTT
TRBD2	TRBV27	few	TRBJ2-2	CASSLLRGGIYTGELFF	TGTGCCAGCAGTTTATTGCGGGGGGGAATTTACACCGGGGAGCTGTTTTTT
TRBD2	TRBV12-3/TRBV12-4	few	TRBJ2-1	CASSPLAGDGEQFF	TGTGCCAGCAGTCCACTAGCGGGGGATGGTGAGCAGTTCTTC
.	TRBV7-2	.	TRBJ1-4	CASSPGTSWEKLFF	TGTGCCAGCAGCCCCGGGACCTCCTGGGAAAAACTGTTTTTT
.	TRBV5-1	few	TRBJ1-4	CASSRAGDTEKLFF	TGCGCCAGCAGCAGGGCCGGGGATACTGAAAAACTGTTTTTT
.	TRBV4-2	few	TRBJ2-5	CASSHSPGGKETQYF	TGTGCCAGCAGCCATTCCCCGGGCGGCAAAGAGACCCAGTACTTC
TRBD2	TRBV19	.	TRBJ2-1	CASSADVAGVSYNEQFF	TGTGCCAGTAGTGCTGATGTCGCGGGGGTCTCCTACAATGAGCAGTTCTTC
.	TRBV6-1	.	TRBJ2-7	CASSEPPGRLNYEQYF	TGTGCCAGCAGTGAACCGCCGGGGCGACTGAACTACGAGCAGTACTTC
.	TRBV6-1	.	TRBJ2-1	CATPGLDHFKNEQFF	TGTGCCACCCCGGGACTCGACCATTTCAAGAATGAGCAGTTCTTC
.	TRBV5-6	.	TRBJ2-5	CASSLWGVQETQYF	TGTGCCAGCAGCTTGTGGGGGGTACAAGAGACCCAGTACTTC
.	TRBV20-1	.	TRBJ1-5	CSAQGNRGNQPQHF	TGCAGTGCTCAGGGGAATCGGGGCAATCAGCCCCAGCATTTT
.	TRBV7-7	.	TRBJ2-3	CASSPRGDGSTDTQYF	TGTGCCAGCAGCCCCCGAGGCGACGGAAGCACAGATACGCAGTATTTT
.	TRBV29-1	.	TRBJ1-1	CSVAPGHLNTEAFF	TGCAGCGTTGCCCCGGGACACCTGAACACTGAAGCTTTCTTT
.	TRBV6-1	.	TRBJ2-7	CASSEERFSYEQYF	TGTGCCAGCAGTGAAGAAAGGTTCTCCTACGAGCAGTACTTC
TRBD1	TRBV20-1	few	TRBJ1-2	CSARTGGGCGYTF	TGCAGTGCTAGAACAGGGGGCGGGTGTGGCTACACCTTC
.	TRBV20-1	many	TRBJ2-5	CSAPPLLETQYF	TGCAGTGCTCCCCCCCTTTTGGAGACCCAGTACTTC
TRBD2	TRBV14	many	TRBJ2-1	CASSLTGLAGVSDEQFF	TGTGCCAGCAGCCTTACCGGACTAGCGGGAGTTAGCGATGAGCAGTTCTTC
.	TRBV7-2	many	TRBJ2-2	CASSLRQGGTGELFF	TGTGCCAGCAGCTTGAGACAGGGAGGGACCGGGGAGCTGTTTTTT
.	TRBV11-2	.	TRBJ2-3	CASSTDFAGSLSTDTQYF	TGTGCCAGCAGCACCGACTTTGCGGGGAGCCTAAGCACAGATACGCAGTATTTT